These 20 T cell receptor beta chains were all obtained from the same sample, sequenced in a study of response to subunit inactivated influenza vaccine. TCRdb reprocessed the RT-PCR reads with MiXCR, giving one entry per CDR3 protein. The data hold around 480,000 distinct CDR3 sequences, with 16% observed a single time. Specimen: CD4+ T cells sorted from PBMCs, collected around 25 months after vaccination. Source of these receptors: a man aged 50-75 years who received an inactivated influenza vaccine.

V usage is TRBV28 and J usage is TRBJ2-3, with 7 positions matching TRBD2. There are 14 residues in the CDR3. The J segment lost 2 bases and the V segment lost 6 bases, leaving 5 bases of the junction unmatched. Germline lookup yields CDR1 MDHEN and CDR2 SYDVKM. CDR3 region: CASRGGVLTDTQYF. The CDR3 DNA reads TGTGCCAGCAGGGGAGGGGTCCTCACAGATACGCAGTATTTT.

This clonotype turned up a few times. CDR3 in amino acids: CASSVEGTTGNTIYF. For the CDR3, the DNA is TGTGCCAGCAGCGTAGAAGGGACTACTGGAAACACCATATATTTT. This rearrangement joins TRBV9 to TRBJ1-3; tentatively, D is TRBD1 (5 bases). Germline loops: CDR1 SGDLS, CDR2 YYNGEE. The CDR3 length is 15 residues. Between the trimmed V and J ends, which lost 0 bases and 2 bases, there was a span of 9 bases.

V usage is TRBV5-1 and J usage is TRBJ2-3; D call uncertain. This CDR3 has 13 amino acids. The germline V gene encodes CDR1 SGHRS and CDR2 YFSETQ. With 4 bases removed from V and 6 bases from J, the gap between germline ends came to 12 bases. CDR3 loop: CASSPNPGDTQYF. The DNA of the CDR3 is TGCGCCAGCAGCCCCAATCCCGGGGATACGCAGTATTTT.

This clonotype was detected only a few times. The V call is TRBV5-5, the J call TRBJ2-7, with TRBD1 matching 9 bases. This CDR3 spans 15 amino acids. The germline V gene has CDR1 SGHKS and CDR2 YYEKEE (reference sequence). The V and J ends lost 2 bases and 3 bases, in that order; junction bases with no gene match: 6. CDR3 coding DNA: TGTGCCAGCAGCTTAGCACAGGGGGCTTACTACGAGCAGTACTTC. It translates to CASSLAQGAYYEQYF.

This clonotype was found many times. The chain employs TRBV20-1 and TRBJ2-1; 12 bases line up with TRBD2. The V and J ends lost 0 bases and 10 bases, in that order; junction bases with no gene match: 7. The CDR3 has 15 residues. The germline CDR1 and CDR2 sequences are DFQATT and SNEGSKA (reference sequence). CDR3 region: CSARDPSGRAGEQFF. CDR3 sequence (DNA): TGCAGTGCTAGAGATCCTAGCGGGAGGGCCGGGGAGCAGTTCTTC.

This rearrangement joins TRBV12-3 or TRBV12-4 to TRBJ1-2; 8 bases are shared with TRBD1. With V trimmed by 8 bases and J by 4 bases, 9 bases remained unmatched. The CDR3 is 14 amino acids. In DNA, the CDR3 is TGTGCCAGCGGACCCCAGGGGGCGGCCTATGGCTACACCTTC. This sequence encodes CASGPQGAAYGYTF.

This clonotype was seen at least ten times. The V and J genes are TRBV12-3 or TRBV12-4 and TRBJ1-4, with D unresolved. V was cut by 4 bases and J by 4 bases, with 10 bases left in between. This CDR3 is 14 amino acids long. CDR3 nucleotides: TGTGCCAGCAGTTCGGGTGGCAATAATGAAAAACTGTTTTTT. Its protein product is CASSSGGNNEKLFF.

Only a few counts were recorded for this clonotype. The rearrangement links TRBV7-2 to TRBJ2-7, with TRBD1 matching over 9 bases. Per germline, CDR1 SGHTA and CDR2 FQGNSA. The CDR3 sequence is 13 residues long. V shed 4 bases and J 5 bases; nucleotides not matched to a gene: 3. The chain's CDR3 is CASSWTGADEQYF. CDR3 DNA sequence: TGTGCCAGCAGCTGGACAGGGGCAGACGAGCAGTACTTC.

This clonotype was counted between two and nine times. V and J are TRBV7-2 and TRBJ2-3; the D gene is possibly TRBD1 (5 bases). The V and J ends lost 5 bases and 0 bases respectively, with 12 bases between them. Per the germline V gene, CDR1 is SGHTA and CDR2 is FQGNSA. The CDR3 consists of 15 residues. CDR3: CASSAQRGSTDTQYF. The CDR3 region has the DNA TGTGCCAGCAGCGCACAAAGGGGAAGCACAGATACGCAGTATTTT.

Here the CDR3 reads CASKVSTGSYEQYF. In DNA, the CDR3 is TGCGCCAGCAAAGTATCGACAGGCTCCTACGAGCAGTACTTC. This chain joins TRBV5-1 and TRBJ2-7; D is possibly TRBD1 (6 bases). This CDR3 has 14 amino acids. Germline V gene data show CDR1 as SGHRS and CDR2 as YFSETQ. V was clipped by 6 bases and J by 0 bases, with 13 bases between them. The full variable domain, in which reference TRBV5-1 and TRBJ2-7 provide the parts outside the CDR3, is KAGVTQTPRYLIKTRGQQVTLSCSPISGHRSVSWYQQTPGQGLQFLFEYFSETQRNKGNFPGRFSGRQFSNSRSEMNVSTLELGDSALYLCASKVSTGSYEQYFGPGTRLTVT.

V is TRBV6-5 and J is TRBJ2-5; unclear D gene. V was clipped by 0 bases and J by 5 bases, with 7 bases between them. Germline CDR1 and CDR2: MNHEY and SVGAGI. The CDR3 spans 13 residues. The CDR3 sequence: CASSYSYGETQYF. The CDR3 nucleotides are TGTGCCAGCAGTTACTCGTACGGGGAGACCCAGTACTTC.

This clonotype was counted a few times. The CDR3 DNA is TGCAGCGTTGATAGGGGACAGGGCCCAGATACGCAGTATTTT. It yields the protein CSVDRGQGPDTQYF. The J gene is TRBJ2-3, the V gene TRBV29-1, with 9 bases lining up with TRBD1. Germline CDR1 is SQVTM and CDR2 is ANQGSEA. The CDR3 has 14 residues. V trimming: 3 bases; J trimming: 4 bases; junction bases outside the gene matches: 5.

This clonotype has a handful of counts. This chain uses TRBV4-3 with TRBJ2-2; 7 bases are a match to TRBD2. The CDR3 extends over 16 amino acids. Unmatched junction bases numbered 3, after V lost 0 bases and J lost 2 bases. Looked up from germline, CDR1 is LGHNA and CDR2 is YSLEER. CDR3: CASSQEPSGNTGELFF. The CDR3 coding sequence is TGCGCCAGCAGCCAAGAGCCTAGCGGTAACACCGGGGAGCTGTTTTTT.

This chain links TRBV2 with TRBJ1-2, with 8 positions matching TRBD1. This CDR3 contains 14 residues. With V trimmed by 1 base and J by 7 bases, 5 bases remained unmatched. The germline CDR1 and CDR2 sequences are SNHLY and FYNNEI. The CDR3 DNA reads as TGTGCCAGCAGTGAAGGACAGGGGTGGGGTGGCTACACCTTC. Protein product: CASSEGQGWGGYTF.

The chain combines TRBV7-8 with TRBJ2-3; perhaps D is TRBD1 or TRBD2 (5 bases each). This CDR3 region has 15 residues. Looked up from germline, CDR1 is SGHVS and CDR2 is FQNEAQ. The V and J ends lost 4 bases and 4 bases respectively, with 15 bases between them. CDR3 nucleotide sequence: TGTGCCAGCAGCTCACGTGGGGGTAGCTCAGATACGCAGTATTTT. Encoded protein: CASSSRGGSSDTQYF.

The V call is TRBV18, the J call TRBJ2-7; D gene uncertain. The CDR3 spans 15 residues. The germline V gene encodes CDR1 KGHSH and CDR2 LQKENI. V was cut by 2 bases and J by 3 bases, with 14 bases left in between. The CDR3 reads CASSPGQQLVYEQYF. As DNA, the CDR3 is TGTGCCAGCTCACCAGGTCAGCAGCTAGTCTACGAGCAGTACTTC.

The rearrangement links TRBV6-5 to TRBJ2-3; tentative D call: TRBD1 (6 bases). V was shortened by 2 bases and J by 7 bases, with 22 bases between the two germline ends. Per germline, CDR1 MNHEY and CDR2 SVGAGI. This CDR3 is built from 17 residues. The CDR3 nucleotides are TGTGCCAGCAGTTACAACAACAGGGCGAAATATATGAATACGCAGTATTTT. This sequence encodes CASSYNNRAKYMNTQYF.

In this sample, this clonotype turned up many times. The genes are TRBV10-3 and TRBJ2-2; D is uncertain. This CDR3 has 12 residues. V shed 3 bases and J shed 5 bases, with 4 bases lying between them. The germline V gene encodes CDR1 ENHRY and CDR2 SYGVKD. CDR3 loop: CAISDGTGELFF. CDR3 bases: TGTGCCATCAGTGACGGTACCGGGGAGCTGTTTTTT.

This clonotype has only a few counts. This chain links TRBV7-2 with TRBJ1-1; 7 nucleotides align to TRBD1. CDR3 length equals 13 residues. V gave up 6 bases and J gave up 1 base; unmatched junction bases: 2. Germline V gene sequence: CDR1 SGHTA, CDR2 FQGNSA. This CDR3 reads CASRGQSNTEAFF. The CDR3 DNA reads TGTGCCAGCAGGGGACAGTCGAACACTGAAGCTTTCTTT.

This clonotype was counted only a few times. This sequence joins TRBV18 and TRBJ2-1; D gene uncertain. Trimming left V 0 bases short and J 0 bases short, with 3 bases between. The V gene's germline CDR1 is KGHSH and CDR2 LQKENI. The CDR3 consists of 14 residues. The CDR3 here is CASSPPSSYNEQFF. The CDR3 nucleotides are TGTGCCAGCTCACCACCTAGCTCCTACAATGAGCAGTTCTTC.